This T cell receptor beta chain was sequenced in a study of CD8 T cells in Susac syndrome. Study-wide results and limits: Detection of Susac-specific public clones gave 15 to 20 in total CD8+ repertoires and about five in CD8+ TEMRA repertoires.

After extraction with the RNeasy kit, about 0.45 to 1 ug of the RNA was reverse transcribed using random hexamers. Amplification of the TCR beta CDR3 was carried out by immunoSEQ multiplex PCR, which spanned a total of 54 Vbeta and 13 Jbeta segments. MiXCR, run by TCRdb on the immunoSEQ multiplex PCR reads, gives a single entry per CDR3 protein. The sample has about 90,000 distinct CDR3 sequences, about 96% seen once. CD8+ and CD4+ T cells from blood underwent TCR beta sequencing, which was carried out in a high-throughput format. Remarks on this clonotype: Its antigen is still unknown.

The CDR3 consists of 14 residues. From germline, CDR1 is SEHNR and CDR2 FQNEAQ (reference sequence). Trimming left V 0 bases short and J 5 bases short, with 11 bases between. Input material: CD8+ T cells from PBMCs. The chain links TRBV7-9 to TRBJ2-7; maybe TRBD1 (6 bases). The origin of this receptor is a human donor with Susac syndrome. The CDR3 region is CASSLASGTNEQYF. CDR3 DNA sequence: TGTGCCAGCAGCTTAGCGTCAGGGACAAACGAGCAGTACTTC.